This TCR beta chain emerged from a study of CD8+ T cells in alopecia areata. Study-wide context: Twice daily, treated patients received 5 to 10 mg of oral tofacitinib. Study-wide findings and caveats: Many expanded lesional clones persisted in scalp and blood during tofacitinib treatment. Normal skin's resident alphabeta T cells are also sequenced in scalp samples.

V lost 3 bases to trimming and J lost 5 bases, with 19 bases between them. The CDR3 runs to 16 residues. Looked up from germline, CDR1 is LNHNV and CDR2 is YYDKDF (reference sequence). Sample treatment: oral pan-JAK inhibitor, 5-10 mg twice daily. It was from alopecia areata patients that lesional scalp punch biopsies and peripheral blood were collected. A word on this clone: The antigen is not known.

Sequencing templates came from extracted RNA that was reverse transcribed into cDNA. The method was immunoSEQ multiplex PCR; TCRdb's version includes in-frame clones alone and lacks a portion of them. Among some 180,000 clones listed, 45% to 60% were seen once. This sequence was found in a human donor with alopecia areata. The V gene is TRBV15, the J gene TRBJ2-5; possibly TRBD2 for D (6 bases). Here the sequenced sample was CD8+ T cells sorted from blood, taken at approximately week 52, from a patient treated with tofacitinib. CDR3 bases: TGTGCCACCAGCAGGGGACTTAGTAAAAGGGAGGAGACCCAGTACTTC. Translating it yields CATSRGLSKREETQYF. Filled out from reference TRBV15 and TRBJ2-5, the complete variable domain reads DAMVIQNPRYQVTQFGKPVTLSCSQTLNHNVMYWYQQKSSQAPKLLFHYYDKDFNNEADTPDNFQSRRPNTSFCFLDIRSPGLGDTAMYLCATSRGLSKREETQYFGPGTRLLVL.